These T cell receptor beta chains were read from a single sample in a study of blood T cells in healthy people across ages. TCRdb itself ran the 5' RACE reads through MiXCR, one entry per CDR3 protein. The table records over a million distinct CDR3 sequences, approximately 43% of them present only once. The sequencing input was blood. The receptors derive from a woman aged 18-29 years in good health. The CDR3 runs from the conserved cysteine through the conserved F or W. The order of the fields is clone size, D gene, V gene, J gene, CDR3 DNA, CDR3 protein. D genes are given only for firm matches. Clone size is stated in some rows and not others, as once, few, many or a class when expanded.

.	TRBD2	TRBV2	TRBJ2-1	TGTGCCAGCAGGAAGACTAGCGGGCTACCCTACAATGAGCAGTTCTTC	CASRKTSGLPYNEQFF
few	TRBD1	TRBV20-1	TRBJ1-1	TGCAGTGCGAACAGGGGCTCGTCGGAAGCTTTCTTT	CSANRGSSEAFF
few	TRBD2	TRBV19	TRBJ2-7	TGTGCCAGTAGTATGGGACTAGCAGGCGAGCAGTACTTC	CASSMGLAGEQYF
few	.	TRBV7-3	TRBJ2-3	TGTGCCAGCAGCGACCTCGGAAGCTTGGATACGCAGTATTTT	CASSDLGSLDTQYF
.	.	TRBV7-2	TRBJ2-1	TGTGCCAGCAGCGTAGTCGACTGGAATGAGCAGTTCTTC	CASSVVDWNEQFF
.	.	TRBV2	TRBJ2-1	TGTGCCATCCGGACGGATTCCTACAATGAGCAGTTCTTC	CAIRTDSYNEQFF
.	.	TRBV6-5	TRBJ1-5	TGTGCCAGCAGTTCCGCAGAGAGTAACAGCAATCAGCCCCAGCATTTT	CASSSAESNSNQPQHF
.	TRBD2	TRBV6-6	TRBJ2-7	TGTGCCAGCCAACTAACTAGCGGGGGGGCCTACGAGCAGTACTTC	CASQLTSGGAYEQYF
.	.	TRBV4-3	TRBJ1-4	TGCGCCAGCAGCCAAGATCAGGGATCGGGCGAAAAACTGTTTTTT	CASSQDQGSGEKLFF
.	.	TRBV4-2	TRBJ2-7	TGTGCCAGCAGCCAAGATGCGTCAGCGAGCTCCTACGAGCAGTACTTC	CASSQDASASSYEQYF
few	TRBD1	TRBV20-1	TRBJ2-4	TGCAGTGCTAGGGCCGGGACAGCCTGGGCCAAAAACATTCAGTACTTC	CSARAGTAWAKNIQYF
.	.	TRBV7-2	TRBJ1-1	TGTGCCAGCAGCTTAGGTCCCGTGAACACTGAAGCTTTCTTT	CASSLGPVNTEAFF
.	.	TRBV6-1	TRBJ2-1	TGTGCCAGCAGTGAATCGAGTGGAGCGCAGTTCTTC	CASSESSGAQFF
.	.	TRBV4-3	TRBJ2-3	TGCGCCAGCAGCCAACAGCTCACTAGCACAGATACGCAGTATTTT	CASSQQLTSTDTQYF
.	.	TRBV7-3	TRBJ2-7	TGTGCCAGCAGCTCCGACAAGGCCCCTTTTCGCGAGCAGTACTTC	CASSSDKAPFREQYF
.	.	TRBV7-9	TRBJ1-2	TGTGCCAGCAGCTCCTCCGGTCGGGGGGGCTACACCTTC	CASSSSGRGGYTF
many	.	TRBV7-2	TRBJ1-4	TGTGCCAGCAGTTTAGCGGGGGGTGGTGAAAAACTGTTTTTT	CASSLAGGGEKLFF
.	.	TRBV20-1	TRBJ1-1	TGCAGTGCTAGGGTGACGGGACCCAGTCCTGAAGCTTTCTTT	CSARVTGPSPEAFF
few	TRBD2	TRBV9	TRBJ2-3	TGTGCCAGCAGCGTACGCGGGGGGCATGAAGATACGCAGTATTTT	CASSVRGGHEDTQYF
.	.	TRBV20-1	TRBJ1-2	TGCAGTGCTAACGCGGGGGCTGGTATCGACTATGGCTACACCTTC	CSANAGAGIDYGYTF
few	.	TRBV29-1	TRBJ1-2	TGCAGCGTTGCCCCTCTGAATAACTATGGCTACACCTTC	CSVAPLNNYGYTF
.	.	TRBV29-1	TRBJ2-3	TGCAGCGTTATTCCCGGACTGAGCACAGATACGCAGTATTTT	CSVIPGLSTDTQYF
.	.	TRBV6-2/TRBV6-3	TRBJ2-4	TGTGCCGGCAGTTTTACCGGCTTGTCTGAGCAGTACTTC	CAGSFTGLSEQYF
.	TRBD1	TRBV20-1	TRBJ1-6	TGCAGTGCTAGATCTGAATTTACAGGGGACTATTATAATTCACCCCTCCACTTT	CSARSEFTGDYYNSPLHF
few	.	TRBV2	TRBJ1-2	TGTGCCAGCAGGACTGGGCAGGGAGGTGGCTACACCTTC	CASRTGQGGGYTF
.	TRBD2	TRBV11-3	TRBJ2-1	TGTGCCAGCAGCCGGCTCGGGACTAGCCCCTACAATGAGCAGTTCTTC	CASSRLGTSPYNEQFF
.	.	TRBV4-3	TRBJ2-1	TGCGCCAGCAGCCAATCGGGGGTCAATGAGCAGTTCTTC	CASSQSGVNEQFF
.	TRBD1	TRBV11-2	TRBJ2-5	TGTGCCAGCAGCCTAGTAGGGGGCCGAGGGGAGACCCAGTACTTC	CASSLVGGRGETQYF
.	.	TRBV9	TRBJ2-5	TGTGCCAGCAGCGTAGGCCGCAAAGGGCACAATGAGCAGTACTTC	CASSVGRKGHNEQYF
few	TRBD2	TRBV20-1	TRBJ2-3	TGCAGTGCTAGCTCCCAGCGGGGGAATACAGATACGCAGTATTTT	CSASSQRGNTDTQYF
.	.	TRBV7-6	TRBJ1-1	TGTGCCAGCAGCCCCACTGCTGGGACTGAAGCTTTCTTT	CASSPTAGTEAFF
.	.	TRBV2	TRBJ2-1	TGTGCCAGCACGCTCCAGGGGGGCGGTGATGAGCAGTTCTTC	CASTLQGGGDEQFF
few	TRBD2	TRBV7-3	TRBJ2-3	TGTGCCAGCAGCTTATGGGGGACTAGCGGCACAGATACGCAGTATTTT	CASSLWGTSGTDTQYF
.	TRBD2	TRBV2	TRBJ2-5	TGTGCCAGCAGTGAAGGAGGCCTAGCGGGAGCGGAGACCCAGTACTTC	CASSEGGLAGAETQYF
.	.	TRBV27	TRBJ2-1	TGTGCCAGCAGACAAATAGTGGGAGTGTACTACAATGAGCAGTTCTTC	CASRQIVGVYYNEQFF
.	TRBD2	TRBV2	TRBJ2-5	TGTGCCAGCAGTGAATATCGGCGGGGGGGCTTTATTGACGGGATAAGTGAGCAGTACTTC	CASSEYRRGGFIDGISEQYF
.	TRBD1	TRBV6-6	TRBJ2-2	TGTGCCAGCAGTTTCGCAGGGGGCGCGTTAACCGGGGAGCTGTTTTTT	CASSFAGGALTGELFF
once	TRBD1	TRBV4-3	TRBJ1-2	TGCGCCAGCAGCCAAGGACAGGGAGAGTCTTATGGCTACACCTTC	CASSQGQGESYGYTF
.	.	TRBV4-1	TRBJ2-1	TGCGCCAGCAGCCAACATACGGGAGTCGTATACAATGAGCAGTTCTTC	CASSQHTGVVYNEQFF
many	.	TRBV29-1	TRBJ2-5	TGCAGCGTCGGGGGACGGTTACAAGAGACCCAGTACTTC	CSVGGRLQETQYF
.	.	TRBV20-1	TRBJ1-5	TGCAGTGCTAGTGATCGGAGGGTGTTCTATAATCAGCCCCAGCATTTT	CSASDRRVFYNQPQHF
.	.	TRBV29-1	TRBJ2-7	TGCAGCGTGCGACGGGACGGCTACGAGCAGTACTTC	CSVRRDGYEQYF
few	.	TRBV4-1	TRBJ1-2	TGCGCCAGCAGCCAAGAGGGTGGCGACAGGAAACATGGCTACACCTTC	CASSQEGGDRKHGYTF
few	TRBD2	TRBV5-1	TRBJ2-1	TGCGCCAGCAGCTTGGTAGTAGCGGGAGGGAATGAGCAGTTCTTC	CASSLVVAGGNEQFF
few	.	TRBV6-2/TRBV6-3	TRBJ1-1	TGTGCCAGCAGTTACAGGCCCTGGAACACTGAAGCTTTCTTT	CASSYRPWNTEAFF
few	TRBD1	TRBV27	TRBJ2-7	TGTGCCAGCAGCGCCGGGACAGGGGAATACGAGCAGTACTTC	CASSAGTGEYEQYF
few	.	TRBV20-1	TRBJ2-5	TGCAGTGCCAAGAAGGGGCGGAACACCCGAGGAGAGACCCAGTACTTC	CSAKKGRNTRGETQYF
.	TRBD1	TRBV4-3	TRBJ1-5	TGCGCCAGCAGCCAACAGACAGGGTCCCAGCCCCAGCATTTT	CASSQQTGSQPQHF
few	.	TRBV12-3/TRBV12-4	TRBJ1-1	TGTGCCAGCACCGACGGACTTGGGGCCATTGAAGCTTTCTTT	CASTDGLGAIEAFF
.	.	TRBV14	TRBJ1-1	TGTGCCAGCAGCCAAGGAAGACGGAGTAACACTGAAGCTTTCTTT	CASSQGRRSNTEAFF
few	.	TRBV6-5	TRBJ1-1	TGTGCCAGCAGTTACTCGACCAAGGGGATGAACACTGAAGCTTTCTTT	CASSYSTKGMNTEAFF
many	TRBD1	TRBV28	TRBJ2-7	TGTGCCAGCAGTATCCCCGCCCAGGGGGCATACGAGCAGTACTTC	CASSIPAQGAYEQYF
few	.	TRBV20-1	TRBJ2-5	TGCAGTGCTTTTGGTAGTTTTGCGACCCAGTACTTC	CSAFGSFATQYF
once	.	TRBV9	TRBJ1-1	TGTGCCAGCAGCCCCCCGCCCGGGATCACTGAAGCTTTCTTT	CASSPPPGITEAFF